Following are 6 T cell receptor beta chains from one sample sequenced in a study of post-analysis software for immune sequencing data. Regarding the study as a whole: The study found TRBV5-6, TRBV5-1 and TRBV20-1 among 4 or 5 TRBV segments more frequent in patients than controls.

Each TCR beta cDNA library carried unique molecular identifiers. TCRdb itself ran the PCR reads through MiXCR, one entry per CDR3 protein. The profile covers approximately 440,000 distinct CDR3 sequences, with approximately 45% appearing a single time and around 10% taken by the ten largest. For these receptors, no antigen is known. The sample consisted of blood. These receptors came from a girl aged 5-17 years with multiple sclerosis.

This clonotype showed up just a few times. CDR3 DNA sequence: TGCAGCGTTGTCTGGCTTTCCTACAATGAGCAGTTCTTC. This gives the protein CSVVWLSYNEQFF. The chain couples TRBV29-1 to TRBJ2-1, with D hard to call. CDR1 is SQVTM and CDR2 is ANQGSEA in the germline V gene. V lost 4 bases, J lost 1 base, and 8 bases lay in between. The CDR3 is made up of 13 amino acids.

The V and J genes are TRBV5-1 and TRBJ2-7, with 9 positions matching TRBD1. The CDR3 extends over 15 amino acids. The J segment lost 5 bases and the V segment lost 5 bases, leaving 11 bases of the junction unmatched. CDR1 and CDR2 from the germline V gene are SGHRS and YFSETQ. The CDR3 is CASRGTGQGSDEQYF. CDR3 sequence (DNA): TGCGCCAGCAGGGGCACCGGACAGGGGTCGGACGAGCAGTACTTC.

The CDR3 region has the DNA TGTGCCAGCAGCTTTGCGACAGGTCTCTACAATGAGCAGTTCTTC. It encodes CASSFATGLYNEQFF. This chain links TRBV7-9 with TRBJ2-1; TRBD1 is a possible D gene (6 bases). The CDR3 contains 15 residues. The ends were cut back, 3 bases at V and 3 bases at J, with 12 bases in the middle. Germline V gene sequence: CDR1 SEHNR, CDR2 FQNEAQ (reference sequence).

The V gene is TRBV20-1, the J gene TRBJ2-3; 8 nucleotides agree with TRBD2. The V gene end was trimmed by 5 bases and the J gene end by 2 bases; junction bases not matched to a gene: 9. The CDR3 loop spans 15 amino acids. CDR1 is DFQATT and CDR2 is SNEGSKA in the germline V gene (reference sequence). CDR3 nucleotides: TGCAGTGCTTACCCGGGACTAGATCACACAGATACGCAGTATTTT. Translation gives CSAYPGLDHTDTQYF.

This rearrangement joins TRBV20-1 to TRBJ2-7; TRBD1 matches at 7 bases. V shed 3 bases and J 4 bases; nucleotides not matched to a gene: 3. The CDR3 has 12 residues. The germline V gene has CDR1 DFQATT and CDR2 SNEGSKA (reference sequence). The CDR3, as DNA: TGCAGTGCTAGTGACAGGGTGTACGAGCAGTACTTC. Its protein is CSASDRVYEQYF.

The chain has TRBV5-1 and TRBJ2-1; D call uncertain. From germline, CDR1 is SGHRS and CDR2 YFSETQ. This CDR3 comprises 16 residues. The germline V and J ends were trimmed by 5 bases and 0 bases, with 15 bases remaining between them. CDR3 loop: CASRNGQVSSYNEQFF. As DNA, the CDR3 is TGCGCCAGCAGAAATGGCCAGGTGTCCTCCTACAATGAGCAGTTCTTC.